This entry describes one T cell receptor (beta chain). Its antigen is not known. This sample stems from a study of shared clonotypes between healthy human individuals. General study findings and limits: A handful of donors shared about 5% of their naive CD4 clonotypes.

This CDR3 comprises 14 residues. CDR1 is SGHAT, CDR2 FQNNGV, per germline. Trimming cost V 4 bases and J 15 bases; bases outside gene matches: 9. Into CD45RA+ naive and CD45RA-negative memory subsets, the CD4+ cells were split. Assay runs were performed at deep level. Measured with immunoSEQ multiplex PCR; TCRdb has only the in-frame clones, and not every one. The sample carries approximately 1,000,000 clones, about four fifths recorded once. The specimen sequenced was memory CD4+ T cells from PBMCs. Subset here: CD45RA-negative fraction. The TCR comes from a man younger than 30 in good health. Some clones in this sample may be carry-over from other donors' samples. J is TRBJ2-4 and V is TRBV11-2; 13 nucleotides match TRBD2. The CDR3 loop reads CASSSGTSGKIRYF. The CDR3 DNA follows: TGTGCCAGCAGCTCCGGGACTAGCGGGAAAATTAGGTACTTC.